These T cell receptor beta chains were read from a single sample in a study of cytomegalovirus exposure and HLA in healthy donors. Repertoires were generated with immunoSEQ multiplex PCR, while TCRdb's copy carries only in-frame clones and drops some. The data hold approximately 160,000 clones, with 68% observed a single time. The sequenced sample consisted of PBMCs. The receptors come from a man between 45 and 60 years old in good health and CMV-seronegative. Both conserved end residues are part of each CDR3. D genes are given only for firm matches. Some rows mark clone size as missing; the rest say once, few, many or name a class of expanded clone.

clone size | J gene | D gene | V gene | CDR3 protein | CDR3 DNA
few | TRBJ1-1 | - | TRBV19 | CASSMGWRQSEAFF | TGTGCCAGTAGTATGGGTTGGAGACAGTCGGAAGCTTTCTTT
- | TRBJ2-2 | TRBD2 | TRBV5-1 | CASSPPGGSNTGELFF | TGCGCCAGCAGCCCCCCGGGAGGGTCGAACACCGGGGAGCTGTTTTTT
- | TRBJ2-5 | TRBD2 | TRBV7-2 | CASSLGASGGPQETQYF | TGTGCCAGCAGCTTAGGGGCTAGCGGGGGCCCTCAAGAGACCCAGTACTTC
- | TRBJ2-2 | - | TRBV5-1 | CASSRAGQRNTGELFF | TGCGCCAGCAGCCGGGCTGGACAGAGGAACACCGGGGAGCTGTTTTTT
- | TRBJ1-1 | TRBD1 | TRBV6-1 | CASSESWTGGNTEAFF | TGTGCCAGCAGTGAATCCTGGACAGGGGGGAACACTGAAGCTTTCTTT
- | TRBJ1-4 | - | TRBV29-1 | CSVVGALGKLFF | TGCAGCGTTGTGGGGGCCCTGGGAAAACTGTTTTTT
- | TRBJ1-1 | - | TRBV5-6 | CASSAPMNTEAFF | TGTGCCAGCAGCGCCCCTATGAACACTGAAGCTTTCTTT
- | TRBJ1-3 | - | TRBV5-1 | CASSSAGVSSGNTIYF | TGCGCCAGCAGCTCCGCAGGGGTCTCCTCTGGAAACACCATATATTTT
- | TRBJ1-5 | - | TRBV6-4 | CASARAGPQHF | TGTGCCAGCGCCCGCGCCGGGCCCCAGCATTTT
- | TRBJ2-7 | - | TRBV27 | CASSLKGDTYYEQYF | TGTGCCAGCAGTTTAAAAGGGGACACGTACTACGAGCAGTACTTC
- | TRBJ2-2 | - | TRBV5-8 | CASSLPSPKTGELFF | TGTGCCAGCAGCTTGCCGAGCCCGAAGACCGGGGAGCTGTTTTTT
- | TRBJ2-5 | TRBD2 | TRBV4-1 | CASSQDSTSGGWETQYF | TGCGCCAGCAGCCAAGATTCGACTAGCGGGGGGTGGGAGACCCAGTACTTC
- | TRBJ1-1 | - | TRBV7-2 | CASSLNMGRAFF | TGTGCCAGCAGCTTAAATATGGGGAGAGCTTTCTTT
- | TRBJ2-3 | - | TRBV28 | CASSLGQNTQYF | TGTGCCAGCAGTTTGGGACAAAATACGCAGTATTTT
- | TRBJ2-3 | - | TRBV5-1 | CASSLGHGEDTQYF | TGCGCCAGCAGCTTGGGACATGGTGAAGATACGCAGTATTTT
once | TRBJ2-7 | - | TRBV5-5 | CASSSYSYEQYF | TGTGCCAGCAGCTCCTACAGCTACGAGCAGTACTTC
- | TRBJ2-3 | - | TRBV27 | CASSLSAGTDTQYF | TGTGCCAGCAGTTTATCGGCGGGTACAGATACGCAGTATTTT
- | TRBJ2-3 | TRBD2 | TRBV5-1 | CASSLGLAGGPGIDTQYF | TGCGCCAGCAGCTTGGGGCTAGCGGGGGGGCCCGGGATAGATACGCAGTATTTT
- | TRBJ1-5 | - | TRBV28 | CATRSRGNQPQHF | TGTGCCACCAGATCCAGGGGCAATCAGCCCCAGCATTTT
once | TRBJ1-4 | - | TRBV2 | CASSEALGGAYGEKLFF | TGTGCCAGCAGTGAAGCGCTTGGGGGGGCGTATGGTGAAAAACTGTTTTTT
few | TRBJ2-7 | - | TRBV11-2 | CASSYSDREGEQYF | TGTGCCAGCAGCTATTCGGACAGGGAGGGCGAGCAGTACTTC
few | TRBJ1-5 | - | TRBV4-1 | CASSLEHGGTSNQPQHF | TGCGCCAGCAGCCTCGAACACGGAGGGACCAGCAATCAGCCCCAGCATTTT
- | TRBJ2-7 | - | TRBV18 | CASSLLDSAYEQYF | TGTGCCAGCTCACTCCTAGACTCCGCCTACGAGCAGTACTTC
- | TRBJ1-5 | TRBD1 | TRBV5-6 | CASSIAGGNSNQPQHF | TGTGCCAGCAGTATAGCAGGGGGTAATAGCAATCAGCCCCAGCATTTT
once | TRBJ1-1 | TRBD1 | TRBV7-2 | CASSFRGLGNTEAFF | TGTGCCAGCAGCTTCAGGGGGCTGGGGAACACTGAAGCTTTCTTT
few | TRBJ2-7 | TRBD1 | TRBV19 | CASSTGTGGYEQYF | TGTGCCAGTAGTACAGGGACAGGGGGTTACGAGCAGTACTTC
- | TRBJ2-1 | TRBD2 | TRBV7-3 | CASSLSWTSGGDNEQFF | TGTGCCAGCAGCTTATCTTGGACTAGCGGGGGGGACAATGAGCAGTTCTTC
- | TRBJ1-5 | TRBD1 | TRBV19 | CATNPGDREYQPQHF | TGTGCCACTAACCCCGGGGACAGGGAATATCAGCCCCAGCATTTT
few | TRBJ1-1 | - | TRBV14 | CASSQGHSNTEAFF | TGTGCCAGCAGCCAGGGACACTCAAACACTGAAGCTTTCTTT
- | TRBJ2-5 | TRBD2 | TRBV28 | CASSRGGVQETQYF | TGTGCCAGCAGTCGCGGGGGAGTACAAGAGACCCAGTACTTC
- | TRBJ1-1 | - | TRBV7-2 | CASSLLGQQNTEAFF | TGTGCCAGCAGCTTACTGGGCCAGCAGAACACTGAAGCTTTCTTT
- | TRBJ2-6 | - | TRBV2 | CASSSGANVLTF | TGTGCCAGCTCTTCTGGGGCCAACGTCCTGACTTTC
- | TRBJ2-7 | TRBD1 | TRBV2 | CASIKETGATYEQYF | TGTGCCAGCATAAAGGAGACAGGGGCGACCTACGAGCAGTACTTC
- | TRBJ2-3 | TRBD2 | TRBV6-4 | CASSDSTSGGADTQYF | TGTGCCAGCAGTGACTCGACTAGCGGGGGGGCAGATACGCAGTATTTT
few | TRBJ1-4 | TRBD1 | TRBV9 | CASSFSTGTNEKLFF | TGTGCCAGCAGCTTTTCGACAGGGACTAATGAAAAACTGTTTTTT
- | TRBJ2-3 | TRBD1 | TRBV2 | CASSVQGAQDTQYF | TGTGCCAGCAGTGTACAGGGGGCACAAGATACGCAGTATTTT
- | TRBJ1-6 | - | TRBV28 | CASSSNHNSPLHF | TGTGCCAGCAGTTCCAATCATAATTCACCCCTCCACTTT
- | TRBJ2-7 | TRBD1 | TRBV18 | CASSTGGINYEQYF | TGTGCCAGCTCGACAGGGGGCATAAACTACGAGCAGTACTTC
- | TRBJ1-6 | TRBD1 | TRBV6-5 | CASSWGQEYNSPLHF | TGTGCCAGCAGTTGGGGACAGGAGTATAATTCACCTCTCCACTTT
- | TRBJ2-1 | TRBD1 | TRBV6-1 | CASSEEGTDYNEQFF | TGTGCCAGCAGTGAAGAAGGGACAGACTACAATGAGCAGTTCTTC
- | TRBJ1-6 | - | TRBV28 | CASSRTGRGHNSPLHF | TGTGCCAGCAGCCGAACAGGGAGGGGCCATAATTCACCCCTCCACTTT
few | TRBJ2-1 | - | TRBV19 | CASSIEIAAAEQFF | TGTGCCAGTAGTATAGAAATTGCGGCAGCAGAGCAGTTCTTC
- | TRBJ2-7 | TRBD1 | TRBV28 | CASSSPGQGAREQYF | TGTGCCAGCAGTTCTCCGGGACAGGGGGCACGGGAGCAGTACTTC
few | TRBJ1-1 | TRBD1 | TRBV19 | CASSPTGGPTEAFF | TGTGCCAGTAGTCCGACAGGGGGTCCGACTGAAGCTTTCTTT
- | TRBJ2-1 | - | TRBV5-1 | CASSPLASSSYNEQFF | TGCGCCAGCAGCCCTTTAGCGAGTAGCTCCTACAATGAGCAGTTCTTC
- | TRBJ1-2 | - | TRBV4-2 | CASSPPTGYGYTF | TGTGCCAGCAGCCCACCGACAGGATATGGCTACACCTTC
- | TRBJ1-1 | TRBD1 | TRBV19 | CASSPGQGVGEAFF | TGTGCCAGTAGCCCGGGACAGGGAGTCGGTGAAGCTTTCTTT
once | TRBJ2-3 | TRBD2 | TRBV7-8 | CASSLVNGGGGDTQYF | TGTGCCAGCAGCTTAGTTAACGGTGGGGGGGGAGATACGCAGTATTTT
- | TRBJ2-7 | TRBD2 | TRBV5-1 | CASSSSGGLSYEQYF | TGCGCCAGCAGCTCTAGCGGGGGACTATCCTACGAGCAGTACTTC
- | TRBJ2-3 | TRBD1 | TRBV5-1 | CASSLQGPTDTQYF | TGCGCCAGCAGCCTACAGGGGCCCACAGATACGCAGTATTTT
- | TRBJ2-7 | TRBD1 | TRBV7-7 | CASSPGQGNYEQYF | TGTGCTAGCAGCCCTGGACAGGGAAACTACGAGCAGTACTTC
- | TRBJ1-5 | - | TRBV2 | CASSDGGQPQHF | TGTGCCAGCAGTGACGGCGGACAGCCCCAGCATTTT
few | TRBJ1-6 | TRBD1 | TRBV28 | CASSTRTGSGSPLHF | TGTGCCAGCAGTACCAGGACAGGGTCGGGTTCACCCCTCCACTTT
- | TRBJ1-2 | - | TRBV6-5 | CASSYSLGSSNYGYTF | TGTGCCAGCAGTTACAGCCTAGGCAGTTCTAACTATGGCTACACCTTC
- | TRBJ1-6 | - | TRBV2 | CASSEVDSLNSPLHF | TGTGCCAGCAGTGAAGTCGACAGTCTTAATTCACCCCTCCACTTT
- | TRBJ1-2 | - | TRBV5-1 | CASSLGSSGDSPYGYTF | TGCGCCAGCAGCTTGGGGTCCTCAGGTGACAGTCCCTATGGCTACACCTTC
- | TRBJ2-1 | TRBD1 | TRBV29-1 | CSISRDSYNEQFF | TGCAGCATTAGCCGGGACAGCTACAATGAGCAGTTCTTC
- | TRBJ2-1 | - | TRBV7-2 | CASSLAGQGTANEQFF | TGTGCCAGCAGCTTAGCCGGGCAGGGGACGGCCAATGAGCAGTTCTTC
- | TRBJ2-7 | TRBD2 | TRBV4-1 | CASSQASVEGAGGFREQYF | TGCGCCAGCAGCCAAGCGTCCGTCGAGGGGGCGGGGGGGTTTCGCGAGCAGTACTTC
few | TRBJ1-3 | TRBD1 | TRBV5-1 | CASSSRTGLPAGNTIYF | TGCGCCAGCAGCTCTCGGACAGGTCTTCCCGCTGGAAACACCATATATTTT